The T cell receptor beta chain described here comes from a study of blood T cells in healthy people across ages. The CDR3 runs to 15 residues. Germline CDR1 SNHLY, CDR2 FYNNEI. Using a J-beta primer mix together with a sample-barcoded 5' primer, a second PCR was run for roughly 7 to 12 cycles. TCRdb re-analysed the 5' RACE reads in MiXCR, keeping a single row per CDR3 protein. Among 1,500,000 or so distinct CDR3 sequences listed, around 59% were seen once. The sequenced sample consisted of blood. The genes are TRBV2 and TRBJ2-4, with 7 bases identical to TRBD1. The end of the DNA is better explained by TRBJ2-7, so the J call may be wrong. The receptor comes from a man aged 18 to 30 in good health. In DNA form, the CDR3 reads TGTGCCAGCAGTCCCCCAACAGGGGATCTCTACGAGCAGTACTTC. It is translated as CASSPPTGDLYEQYF.